This T cell receptor beta chain was sequenced during a study of T cell repertoires in cytomegalovirus infection. For the study at large: Matching HLA type, along with CMV infection, was indicated by public TCR beta signatures. Study-level findings and limits: Clonotypes of TCR beta that were HLA-C-restricted and CMV-specific dominated the ex vivo response. The cumulative frequency of public TCR beta families distinguished individuals who carried CMV together with the relevant HLA.

Concerning this clonotype: Its antigen is not identified.

Trimming took off 0 bases at V and 9 bases at J, with 12 bases between the two ends. This CDR3 comprises 15 residues. TCRdb re-derived calls from the reads in MiXCR, one entry per CDR3 protein. The sample yields 650,000 to 900,000 distinct CDR3 sequences, almost 30% seen once. This clonotype was obtained from a human donor in good health (CMV status not recorded). Some clones in this sample may be carry-over from other donors' samples. This specimen was cultured CD8+ T cells from PBMCs, taken from culture after CMV antigen stimulation. This chain links TRBV12-3 or TRBV12-4 with TRBJ1-6; the D is unclear. In nucleotides, the CDR3 is TGTGCCAGCAGTTTAGCGCGTCTGTACCTTTCACCCCTCCACTTT. This sequence encodes CASSLARLYLSPLHF.